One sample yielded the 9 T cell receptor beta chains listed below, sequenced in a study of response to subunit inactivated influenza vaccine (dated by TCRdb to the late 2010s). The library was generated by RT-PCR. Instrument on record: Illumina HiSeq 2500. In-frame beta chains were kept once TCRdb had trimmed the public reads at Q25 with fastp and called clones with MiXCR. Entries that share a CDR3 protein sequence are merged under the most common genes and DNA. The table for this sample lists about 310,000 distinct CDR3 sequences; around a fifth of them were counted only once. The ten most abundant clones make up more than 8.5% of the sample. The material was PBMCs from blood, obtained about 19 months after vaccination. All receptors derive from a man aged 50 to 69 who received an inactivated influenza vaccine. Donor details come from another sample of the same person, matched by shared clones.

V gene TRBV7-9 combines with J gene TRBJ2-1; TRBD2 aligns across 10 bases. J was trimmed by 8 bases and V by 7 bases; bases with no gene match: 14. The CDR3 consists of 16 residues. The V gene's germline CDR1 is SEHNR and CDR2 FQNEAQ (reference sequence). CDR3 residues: CASTPLRLAGTYEQFF. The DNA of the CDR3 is TGTGCCAGCACCCCCCTCAGACTAGCGGGCACATATGAGCAGTTCTTC.

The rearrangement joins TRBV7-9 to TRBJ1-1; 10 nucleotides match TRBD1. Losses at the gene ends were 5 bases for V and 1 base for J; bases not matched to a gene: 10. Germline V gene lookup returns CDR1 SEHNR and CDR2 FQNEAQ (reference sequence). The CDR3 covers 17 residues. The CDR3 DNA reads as TGTGCCAGCAGCCCGTCCCCGGGACAGGGGCCGAACACTGAAGCTTTCTTT. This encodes CASSPSPGQGPNTEAFF.

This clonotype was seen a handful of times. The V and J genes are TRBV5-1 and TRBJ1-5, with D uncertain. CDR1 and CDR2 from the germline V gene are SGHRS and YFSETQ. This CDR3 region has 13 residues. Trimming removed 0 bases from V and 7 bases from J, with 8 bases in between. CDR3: CASSLGERQPQHF. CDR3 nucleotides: TGCGCCAGCAGCTTGGGGGAGAGACAGCCCCAGCATTTT.

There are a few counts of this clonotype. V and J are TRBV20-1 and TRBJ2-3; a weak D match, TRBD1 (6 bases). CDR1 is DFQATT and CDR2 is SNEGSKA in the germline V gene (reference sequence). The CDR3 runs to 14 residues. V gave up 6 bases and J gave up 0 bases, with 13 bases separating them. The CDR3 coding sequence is TGCAGTGCCGTACGGACAGCTAGCACAGATACGCAGTATTTT. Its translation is CSAVRTASTDTQYF.

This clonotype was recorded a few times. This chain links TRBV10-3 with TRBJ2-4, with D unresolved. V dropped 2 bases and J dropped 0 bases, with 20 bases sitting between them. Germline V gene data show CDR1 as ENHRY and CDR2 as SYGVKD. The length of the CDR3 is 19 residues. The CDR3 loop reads CAISEIRPLIFLAKNIQYF. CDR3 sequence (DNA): TGTGCCATCAGTGAGATCAGGCCTCTAATTTTCTTAGCCAAAAACATTCAGTACTTC.

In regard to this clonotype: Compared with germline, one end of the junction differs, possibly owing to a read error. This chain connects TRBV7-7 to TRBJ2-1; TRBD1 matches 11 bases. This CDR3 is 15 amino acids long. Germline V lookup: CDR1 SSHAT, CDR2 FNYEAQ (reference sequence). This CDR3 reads CASSKGRTGGDEQFF. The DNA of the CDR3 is TGTGCTAGCAGCAAGGGGAGGACAGGGGGCGATGAGCAGTTCTTC.

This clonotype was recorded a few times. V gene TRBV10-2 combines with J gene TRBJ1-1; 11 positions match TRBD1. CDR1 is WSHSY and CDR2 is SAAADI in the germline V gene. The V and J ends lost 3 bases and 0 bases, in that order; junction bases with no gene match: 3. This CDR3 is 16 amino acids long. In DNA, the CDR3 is TGCGCCAGCAGTGACGGGACAGGGGGTATGAACACTGAAGCTTTCTTT. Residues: CASSDGTGGMNTEAFF.

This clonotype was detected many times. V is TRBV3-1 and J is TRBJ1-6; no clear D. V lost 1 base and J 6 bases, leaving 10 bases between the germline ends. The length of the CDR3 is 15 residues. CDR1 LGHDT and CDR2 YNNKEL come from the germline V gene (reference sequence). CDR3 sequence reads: CASSQAGGVNSPLHF. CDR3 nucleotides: TGTGCCAGCAGCCAAGCGGGTGGGGTTAATTCACCCCTCCACTTT. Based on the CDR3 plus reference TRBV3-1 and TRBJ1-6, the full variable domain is DTAVSQTPKYLVTQMGNDKSIKCEQNLGHDTMYWYKQDSKKFLKIMFSYNNKELIINETVPNRFSPKSPDKAHLNLHINSLELGDSAVYFCASSQAGGVNSPLHFGNGTRLTVT.

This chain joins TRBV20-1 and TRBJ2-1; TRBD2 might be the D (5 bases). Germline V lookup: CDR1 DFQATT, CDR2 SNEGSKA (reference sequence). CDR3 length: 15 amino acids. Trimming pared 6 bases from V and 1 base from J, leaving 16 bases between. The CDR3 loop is CSALGGQTSYNEQFF. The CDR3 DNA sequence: TGCAGTGCCCTCGGCGGGCAGACGTCCTACAATGAGCAGTTCTTC.